Each of the 4 T cell receptor beta chains below was sequenced from the same sample in a study of Tregs in tolerant kidney transplant recipients. Some clones are missing from TCRdb's copy, which holds only in-frame ones; the method was immunoSEQ multiplex PCR. The sample consists of approximately 98,000 clones, 90% of them appearing once. This specimen consisted of CD4+ T cells from blood, obtained before the transplant. These TCRs come from a human donor who received a combined kidney and bone marrow transplant.

The V gene is TRBV18, the J gene TRBJ2-5; 9 bases are shared with TRBD1. Germline values: CDR1 KGHSH, CDR2 LQKENI. The V gene end was trimmed by 4 bases and the J gene end by 5 bases; junction bases not matched to a gene: 8. CDR3 length: 15 residues. The CDR3 here is CASSLTGTGRETQYF. The CDR3 DNA sequence: TGTGCCAGCTCACTTACCGGGACAGGGCGGGAGACCCAGTACTTC. Full variable domain (missing parts from reference TRBV18 and TRBJ2-5): NAGVMQNPRHLVRRRGQEARLRCSPMKGHSHVYWYRQLPEEGLKFMVYLQKENIIDESGMPKERFSAEFPKEGPSILRIQQVVRGDSAAYFCASSLTGTGRETQYFGPGTRLLVL.

This rearrangement joins TRBV7-9 to TRBJ2-2; possible D gene TRBD2, 5 bases. This CDR3 region has 16 residues. The V end was cut by 5 bases, the J end by 4 bases, with 17 bases between. CDR1 is SEHNR and CDR2 is FQNEAQ in the germline V gene (reference sequence). The CDR3 DNA follows: TGTGCCAGCAGCCCAAGGACGGCCGAGGGCACCGGGGAGCTGTTTTTT. Its translation is CASSPRTAEGTGELFF.

This sequence joins TRBV28 and TRBJ1-4, with a tentative D call TRBD1 (5 bases). Germline loops: CDR1 MDHEN, CDR2 SYDVKM. V gave up 7 bases and J gave up 7 bases, with 19 bases separating them. The CDR3 is made up of 15 amino acids. The CDR3 DNA reads TGTGCCAGCACCCCGGGGGGACTTAGGGGTGAAAAACTGTTTTTT. It translates to CASTPGGLRGEKLFF.

V gene TRBV28 combines with J gene TRBJ1-1; no clear D. The CDR3 contains 13 residues. V lost 2 bases, J lost 11 bases, and 15 bases lay in between. Germline-derived CDR1 and CDR2 are MDHEN and SYDVKM. CDR3 in amino acids: CASSLIATTWAFF. The CDR3, as DNA: TGTGCCAGCAGTTTAATTGCTACCACGTGGGCTTTCTTT.